This T cell receptor beta chain was retrieved from a study of spatial heterogeneity in lung cancer (dated by TCRdb to between 2018 and 2021). At the level of the whole study: More beta-chain than alpha-chain transcripts were consistently detected, likely reflecting higher beta-chain transcript abundance. In the raw uncorrected reads, each unique combination of TCR and UMI appeared more than ten times on average. In non-small cell lung cancer, the study made a quantitative comparison of TCR alpha and beta repertoires among multiple tumor regions, matched nontumor lung and blood. The study linked features of the TCR repertoire to counts of nonsynonymous mutations, which were determined by whole-exome sequencing of tumor tissue. At surgery, about 210 tumor regions, approximately 64 matched nontumor lung samples and more than 55 PBMC samples were TCR-sequenced for both alpha and beta chains. Summary of the overall study and its limitations: Ubiquitous expanded tumor TCRs were detected in blood more often at tumor resection than at routine follow-up. Confirming at a functional level the hypothesis that regional TCRs recognize regional mutations was considered to require additional single-cell paired TCR alpha and beta sequencing.

The protocol used for the library was 5' RACE. The instrument was a NextSeq 500. In the TCR library protocol, a unique molecular identifier was attached to each TCR cDNA molecule so that PCR and sequencing errors could be corrected. On the authors' methods: Decombinator tools were used for TCR identification, UMI-based error correction and CDR3 extraction. Expanded TCRs were defined as those above a frequency of 2 per 1,000, corresponding to the top 1% of the tumor frequency distribution. Renyi diversity was calculated using the R vegan package after each repertoire was subsampled 100 times to 5,000 TCRs. CDR3 similarity networks were built from amino acid triplet string-kernel similarity, connecting CDR3s with pairwise similarity above 0.82. TCRdb cleaned the public reads at Q25 with fastp, built clones with MiXCR and kept in-frame beta chains. A single entry per CDR3 protein holds the most common genes and DNA from its merged rows. The V and J calls reflect TCRdb's pipeline rather than the authors' work. Here the sample has 40,000 to 45,000 distinct CDR3 sequences; 6.5% to 7% occur a single time. The top ten hold roughly 45% of the sample.

This sample's time point label indicates: sample taken at primary tumor resection. Donors were 72 patients with early-stage, untreated non-small cell lung cancer from the lung TRACERx cohort. For TCR sequencing, whole RNA was extracted from tumor and nontumor lung tissue, or from cryopreserved PBMC samples, and no cell sorting was done. Only patients with enough RNA available from two or more tumor regions were chosen for TCR sequencing. This clonotype has a count of ten or more. Its antigen has not been determined. No base-level quality is on record; no much larger clone is a single base apart. The sequenced sample was PBMCs, obtained at surgery. The clonotype was recovered from a female donor with early-stage non-small cell lung cancer.

The DNA reads as follows: TGCAGCGCCAGTCAAAACAGGGGCTACGAGCAGTACTTC. It translates as CSASQNRGYEQYF. Rearrangement joined TRBV29-1 to TRBJ2-7; TRBD1 agrees with 7 junctional bases. The germline V gene specifies SQVTM as CDR1 and ANQGSEA as CDR2. The CDR3 numbers 13 residues from cysteine through phenylalanine. Of the read, only the CDR3 DNA is kept; its 39 bases are in frame from base 1. Trimming leaves V shorter by 7 bases and J shorter by 3 bases, with the junction holding 9 bases beyond the gene matches.